The 27 T cell receptor beta chains reported below all come from one sample, sequenced in a study of blood T cell repertoires in COVID-19. Data came from immunoSEQ multiplex PCR; TCRdb stores just in-frame clones and leaves some out. Seen here are some 150,000 clones, around nine tenths observed once, and the top ten hold under 3.5%. The sequenced material came from peripheral blood. The receptors originated from a man in his 70s with acute or convalescent COVID-19.

J is TRBJ2-7 and V is TRBV5-1; TRBD1 is a possible D gene (6 bases). The germline V and J ends were trimmed by 2 bases and 3 bases, with 12 bases remaining between them. The germline CDR1 and CDR2 sequences are SGHRS and YFSETQ. The CDR3 extends over 14 amino acids. The CDR3 loop is CASSLTTGNYEQYF. The CDR3 DNA follows: TGCGCCAGCAGCTTAACGACAGGAAACTACGAGCAGTACTTC. The full variable domain, in which reference TRBV5-1 and TRBJ2-7 provide the parts outside the CDR3, is KAGVTQTPRYLIKTRGQQVTLSCSPISGHRSVSWYQQTPGQGLQFLFEYFSETQRNKGNFPGRFSGRQFSNSRSEMNVSTLELGDSALYLCASSLTTGNYEQYFGPGTRLTVT.

The chain couples TRBV13 to TRBJ1-4; 7 bases match TRBD1. The CDR3 has 14 amino acids. From germline, CDR1 is PRHDT and CDR2 FYEKMQ (reference sequence). Trimming took 0 bases from V and 8 from J; bases not matched to a gene: 3. The CDR3 sequence: CASSLGGGREKLFF. As DNA, the CDR3 is TGTGCCAGCAGCTTAGGAGGGGGCCGAGAAAAACTGTTTTTT.

This chain uses TRBV6-5 with TRBJ2-6, with 7 bases aligning to TRBD1. Looked up from germline, CDR1 is MNHEY and CDR2 is SVGAGI. This CDR3 is built from 16 residues. The junction had 6 bases not matched to a gene; V was cut back by 4 bases and J by 3 bases. The CDR3 region is CASSSPHRGGANVLTF. CDR3 in DNA: TGTGCCAGCAGTTCCCCCCACAGGGGTGGGGCCAACGTCCTGACTTTC.

This clone came up a few times. The rearrangement links TRBV7-2 to TRBJ1-5; 8 nucleotides match TRBD1. Germline trimming cut 5 bases from V and 6 bases from J; bases unmatched to any gene: 3. Germline CDR1 reads SGHTA; CDR2 reads FQGNSA. The CDR3 is 13 residues long. This CDR3 is CASSPDRVQPQHF. The CDR3 coding sequence is TGTGCCAGCAGCCCGGACAGGGTTCAGCCCCAGCATTTT.

The gene calls are TRBV5-1 and TRBJ1-4; D uncertain. The germline V gene encodes CDR1 SGHRS and CDR2 YFSETQ. V shed 0 bases and J shed 8 bases, with 14 bases lying between them. CDR3 length: 15 amino acids. CDR3 sequence: CASSLDHSGEEKLFF. In nucleotides, the CDR3 is TGCGCCAGCAGCTTGGACCATTCCGGGGAGGAAAAACTGTTTTTT.

The chain combines TRBV18 with TRBJ2-7; tentative D call: TRBD1 (6 bases). CDR1 is KGHSH and CDR2 is LQKENI in the germline V gene. V lost 0 bases, J lost 0 bases, and 12 bases lay in between. This CDR3 spans 16 amino acids. CDR3 residues: CASSPPSRGSSYEQYF. CDR3 sequence (DNA): TGTGCCAGCTCACCACCTAGTAGGGGGAGCTCCTACGAGCAGTACTTC. The whole variable domain, filled in from reference TRBV18 and TRBJ2-7, reads NAGVMQNPRHLVRRRGQEARLRCSPMKGHSHVYWYRQLPEEGLKFMVYLQKENIIDESGMPKERFSAEFPKEGPSILRIQQVVRGDSAAYFCASSPPSRGSSYEQYFGPGTRLTVT.

The chain employs TRBV4-3 and TRBJ2-5; D unclear. Trimming cost V 4 bases and J 5 bases, with 14 bases left between them. The germline gives CDR1 LGHNA, CDR2 YSLEER. There are 14 residues in the CDR3. CDR3 DNA: TGCGCCAGCAGCCTGTTCGCAAGTCGGGAGACCCAGTACTTC. Its translation: CASSLFASRETQYF.

The chain is built from TRBV19 and TRBJ2-5, with 13 bases aligning to TRBD2. V was pared by 9 bases and J by 2 bases, with 12 bases of the junction left unmatched. Germline V lookup: CDR1 LNHDA, CDR2 SQIVND (reference sequence). The CDR3 loop spans 17 amino acids. The CDR3 protein is CASRTSGGSVGQETQYF. CDR3 sequence (DNA): TGTGCCAGCCGGACTAGCGGGGGATCTGTCGGGCAAGAGACCCAGTACTTC. Based on the CDR3 plus reference TRBV19 and TRBJ2-5, the full variable domain is DGGITQSPKYLFRKEGQNVTLSCEQNLNHDAMYWYRQDPGQGLRLIYYSQIVNDFQKGDIAEGYSVSREKKESFPLTVTSAQKNPTAFYLCASRTSGGSVGQETQYFGPGTRLLVL.

The chain is built from TRBV6-5 and TRBJ1-3; 9 bases align to TRBD1. V lost 5 bases to trimming and J lost 4 bases; unmatched junction nucleotides: 6. The germline V gene encodes CDR1 MNHEY and CDR2 SVGAGI. CDR3 length: 15 amino acids. The CDR3 here is CASSLQGAGGNTIYF. CDR3 sequence (DNA): TGTGCCAGCAGTCTACAGGGGGCGGGAGGAAACACCATATATTTT.

About this clone itself: An end of the junction does not agree with germline; a read error may underlie this. The chain uses TRBV28 and TRBJ1-6; no firm D call. CDR3 length: 14 amino acids. Looked up from germline, CDR1 is MDHEN and CDR2 is SYDVKM. CDR3: CASSESSYNSPLHF. The CDR3, as DNA: TGTGCTAGCAGTGAGAGCTCCTATAATTCACCCCTCCACTTT.

The chain is built from TRBV3-1 (or the pseudogene TRBV3-2) and TRBJ1-4; TRBD1 is a possible D gene (6 bases). Trimming left V 0 bases short and J 11 bases short, with 16 bases between. The CDR3 has 15 residues. Germline CDR1 and CDR2: LGHDT and YNNKEL (reference sequence). CDR3 nucleotide sequence: TGTGCCAGCAGCCAAGAAGGGGGTCTGCGGGGGAAACTGTTTTTT. This sequence encodes CASSQEGGLRGKLFF.

This chain joins TRBV27 and TRBJ2-5; D perhaps matches TRBD2 (5 bases). This CDR3 contains 14 residues. Germline assignment: CDR1 MNHEY and CDR2 SMNVEV (reference sequence). Trimming took off 6 bases at V and 7 bases at J, with 18 bases between the two ends. The CDR3 region is CASSHGIPGRTQYF. The CDR3 DNA reads as TGTGCCAGCAGCCATGGGATTCCTGGGAGGACCCAGTACTTC.

The chain links TRBV6-5 to TRBJ2-7, with 9 bases that match TRBD1. Germline V gene lookup returns CDR1 MNHEY and CDR2 SVGAGI. This CDR3 is 14 amino acids long. J was trimmed by 7 bases and V by 7 bases; bases with no gene match: 11. CDR3 amino acids: CASTRTGDYGEQYF. As DNA, the CDR3 is TGTGCCAGCACTAGGACAGGGGACTACGGGGAGCAGTACTTC.

V usage is TRBV28 and J usage is TRBJ1-4; D ambiguous. Trimming shortened V by 2 bases and J by 0 bases, and 7 bases separated the two germline ends. This CDR3 is 15 amino acids long. CDR1 MDHEN and CDR2 SYDVKM come from the germline V gene. The CDR3 region has the DNA TGTGCCAGCAGTTTAACGGTTGCAACTAATGAAAAACTGTTTTTT. Its protein product is CASSLTVATNEKLFF. Combining the CDR3 with reference TRBV28 and TRBJ1-4 gives the whole variable domain DVKVTQSSRYLVKRTGEKVFLECVQDMDHENMFWYRQDPGLGLRLIYFSYDVKMKEKGDIPEGYSVSREKKERFSLILESASTNQTSMYLCASSLTVATNEKLFFGSGTQLSVL.

The V gene is TRBV5-8, the J gene TRBJ2-1, with TRBD2 as a possible D gene (6 bases). This CDR3 comprises 17 residues. CDR1 is SGHTS and CDR2 is YDEGEE in the germline V gene. Trimming cost V 0 bases and J 0 bases, with 13 bases left between them. The chain's CDR3 is CASSLGFAGSSYNEQFF. In DNA form, the CDR3 reads TGTGCCAGCAGCTTGGGGTTTGCGGGGAGCTCCTACAATGAGCAGTTCTTC.

The V gene is TRBV5-5, the J gene TRBJ1-5, with D tentatively TRBD1 (6 bases). V shed 4 bases and J shed 5 bases, with 16 bases lying between them. The CDR3 has 15 residues. Per germline, CDR1 SGHKS and CDR2 YYEKEE (reference sequence). The chain's CDR3 is CASSPTGHPDQPQHF. For the CDR3, the DNA is TGTGCCAGCAGCCCCACGGGACATCCCGATCAGCCCCAGCATTTT.

In this sample, this clone turned up once. The chain has TRBV23-1 and TRBJ1-2; a possible D gene is TRBD1 (6 bases). Being an ORF, TRBV23-1 has a function that is uncertain. Trimming pared 2 bases from V and 2 bases from J, leaving 12 bases between. The CDR3 runs to 15 residues. DNA of the CDR3: TGCGCCAGCAGTCAAGCCTCAGGGGAGAACTATGGCTACACCTTC. Amino acids: CASSQASGENYGYTF.

The CDR3 loop is CASSLSRTGELFF. The CDR3 nucleotides are TGTGCCAGCAGCCTCTCGAGGACCGGGGAGCTGTTTTTT. This chain links TRBV11-2 with TRBJ2-2, with D hard to call. This CDR3 has 13 amino acids. Between the trimmed V and J ends, which lost 5 bases and 5 bases, there was a span of 9 bases. Germline CDR1 is SGHAT and CDR2 is FQNNGV. The full variable domain, with the rest looked up from reference TRBV11-2 and TRBJ2-2, is EAGVAQSPRYKIIEKRQSVAFWCNPISGHATLYWYQQILGQGPKLLIQFQNNGVVDDSQLPKDRFSAERLKGVDSTLKIQPAKLEDSAVYLCASSLSRTGELFFGEGSRLTVL.

The gene calls are TRBV7-8 and TRBJ1-6; D not certain. Germline assignment: CDR1 SGHVS and CDR2 FQNEAQ. This CDR3 comprises 15 residues. V dropped 4 bases and J dropped 8 bases, with 15 bases sitting between them. The DNA of the CDR3 is TGTGCCAGCAGCTCCATGGGGAGATCGGATTCACCCCTCCACTTT. Its protein product is CASSSMGRSDSPLHF. Using reference TRBV7-8 and TRBJ1-6 for the parts outside the CDR3, the full variable domain is GAGVSQSPRYKVAKRGQDVALRCDPISGHVSLFWYQQALGQGPEFLTYFQNEAQLDKSGLPSDRFFAERPEGSVSTLKIQRTQQEDSAVYLCASSSMGRSDSPLHFGNGTRLTVT.

The gene calls are TRBV9 and TRBJ2-3; the match to TRBD2 covers 9 bases. CDR1 SGDLS and CDR2 YYNGEE come from the germline V gene. This CDR3 spans 17 amino acids. Losses at the gene ends were 1 base for V and 4 bases for J; bases not matched to a gene: 10. This CDR3 is CASSVQASGMWSDTQYF. CDR3 coding DNA: TGTGCCAGCAGCGTACAGGCTAGCGGGATGTGGTCAGATACGCAGTATTTT.

The chain carries TRBV6-5 and TRBJ2-7, with 9 bases lining up with TRBD1. Germline values: CDR1 MNHEY, CDR2 SVGAGI. This CDR3 contains 15 residues. The J segment lost 2 bases and the V segment lost 2 bases, leaving 4 bases of the junction unmatched. CDR3 nucleotides: TGTGCCAGCAGTTACACGGGACAGGGACCCTACGAGCAGTACTTC. It specifies CASSYTGQGPYEQYF.

The chain combines TRBV18 with TRBJ2-1, with D perhaps TRBD2 (6 bases). The CDR3 loop spans 14 amino acids. CDR1 and CDR2 (germline): KGHSH, LQKENI. V gave up 6 bases and J gave up 2 bases, with 11 bases separating them. The CDR3 here is CASSRTGAYNEQFF. As DNA, the CDR3 is TGTGCCAGCTCCCGGACGGGGGCCTACAATGAGCAGTTCTTC.

The rearrangement links TRBV10-3 to TRBJ1-2; 7 nucleotides align to TRBD1. The CDR3 runs 13 residues. After removal of 4 bases from V and 8 bases from J, the junction contained 7 bases not matched to a gene. Germline V CDR1 and CDR2: ENHRY, SYGVKD. This chain's CDR3 is CAISAVGGDGYTF. The CDR3 DNA is TGTGCCATCAGTGCGGTAGGGGGCGACGGCTACACCTTC.

V and J are TRBV28 and TRBJ2-1; the D gene is possibly TRBD2 (5 bases). V was shortened by 7 bases and J by 6 bases, with 10 bases between the two germline ends. CDR1 and CDR2 from the germline V gene are MDHEN and SYDVKM. This CDR3 contains 12 residues. The CDR3 coding sequence is TGTGCCAGCACCCAGCTAGCCAATGAGCAGTTCTTC. This gives the protein CASTQLANEQFF. The variable domain in full, completed from reference TRBV28 and TRBJ2-1, reads DVKVTQSSRYLVKRTGEKVFLECVQDMDHENMFWYRQDPGLGLRLIYFSYDVKMKEKGDIPEGYSVSREKKERFSLILESASTNQTSMYLCASTQLANEQFFGPGTRLTVL.

CDR3 nucleotides: TGTGCCAGCAGCTTGATTATAGGGGGCGGCCTCGAGAATGAGCAGTTCTTC. Translation: CASSLIIGGGLENEQFF. The rearrangement uses TRBV11-2 and TRBJ2-1; 7 nucleotides match TRBD1. This CDR3 has 17 amino acids. CDR1 is SGHAT and CDR2 is FQNNGV in the germline V gene. The V and J ends lost 3 bases and 7 bases, in that order; junction bases with no gene match: 15.

This chain uses TRBV6-5 with TRBJ1-1, with D perhaps matching TRBD1 (5 bases). V shed 5 bases and J shed 7 bases, with 14 bases lying between them. Per germline, CDR1 MNHEY and CDR2 SVGAGI. The length of the CDR3 is 13 residues. The CDR3 protein is CASSLTEKFEAFF. The CDR3 region has the DNA TGTGCCAGCAGTCTGACAGAGAAATTTGAAGCTTTCTTT.

The chain employs TRBV5-1 and TRBJ2-3; D might be TRBD1 (6 bases). Trimming cost V 5 bases and J 3 bases, with 13 bases left between them. Per germline, CDR1 SGHRS and CDR2 YFSETQ. The length of the CDR3 is 14 residues. The CDR3 loop reads CASRGAQGTDTQYF. CDR3 bases: TGCGCCAGCAGGGGGGCGCAAGGGACAGATACGCAGTATTTT. The full variable domain, with the rest looked up from reference TRBV5-1 and TRBJ2-3, is KAGVTQTPRYLIKTRGQQVTLSCSPISGHRSVSWYQQTPGQGLQFLFEYFSETQRNKGNFPGRFSGRQFSNSRSEMNVSTLELGDSALYLCASRGAQGTDTQYFGPGTRLTVL.